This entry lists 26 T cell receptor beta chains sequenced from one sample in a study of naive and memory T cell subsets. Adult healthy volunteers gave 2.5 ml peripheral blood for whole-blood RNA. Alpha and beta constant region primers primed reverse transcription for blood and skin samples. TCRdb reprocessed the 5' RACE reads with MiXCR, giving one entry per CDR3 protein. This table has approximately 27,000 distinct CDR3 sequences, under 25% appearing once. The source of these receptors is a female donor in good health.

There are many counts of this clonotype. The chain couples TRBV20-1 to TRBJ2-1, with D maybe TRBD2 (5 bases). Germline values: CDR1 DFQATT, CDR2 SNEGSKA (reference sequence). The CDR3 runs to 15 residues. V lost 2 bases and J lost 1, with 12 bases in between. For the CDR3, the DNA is TGCAGTGCTAGACCCGGGATTTCGTCCTACAATGAGCAGTTCTTC. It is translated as CSARPGISSYNEQFF.

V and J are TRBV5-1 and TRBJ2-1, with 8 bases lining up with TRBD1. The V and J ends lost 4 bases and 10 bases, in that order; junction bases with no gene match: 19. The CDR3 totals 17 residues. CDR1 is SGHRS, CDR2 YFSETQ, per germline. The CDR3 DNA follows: TGCGCCAGCAGCCAACCCCCCGGGACAGGAAGCTTCCAGGAGCAGTTCTTC. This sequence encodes CASSQPPGTGSFQEQFF.

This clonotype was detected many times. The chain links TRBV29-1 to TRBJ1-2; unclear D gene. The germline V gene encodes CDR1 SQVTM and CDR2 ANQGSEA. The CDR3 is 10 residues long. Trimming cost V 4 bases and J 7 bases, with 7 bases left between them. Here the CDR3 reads CSVGEGGYTF. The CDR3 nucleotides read TGCAGCGTTGGGGAAGGTGGCTACACCTTC.

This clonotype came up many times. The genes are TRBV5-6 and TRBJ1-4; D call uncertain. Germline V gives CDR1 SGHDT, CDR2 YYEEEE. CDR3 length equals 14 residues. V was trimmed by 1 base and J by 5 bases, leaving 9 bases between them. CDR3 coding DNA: TGTGCCAGCAGCTTGCCTGGAAGCAATGAAAAACTGTTTTTT. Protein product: CASSLPGSNEKLFF.

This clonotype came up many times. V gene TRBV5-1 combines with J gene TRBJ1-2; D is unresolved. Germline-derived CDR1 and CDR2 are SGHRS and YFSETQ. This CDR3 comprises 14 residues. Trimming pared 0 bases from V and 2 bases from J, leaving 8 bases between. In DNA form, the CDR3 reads TGCGCCAGCAGCTTGGACAGTTCCAACTATGGCTACACCTTC. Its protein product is CASSLDSSNYGYTF.

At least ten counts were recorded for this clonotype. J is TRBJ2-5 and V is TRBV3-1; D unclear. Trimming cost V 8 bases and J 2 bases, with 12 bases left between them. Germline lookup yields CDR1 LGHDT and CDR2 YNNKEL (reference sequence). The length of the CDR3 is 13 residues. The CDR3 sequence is CASVGWSQETQYF. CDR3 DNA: TGTGCCAGCGTTGGGTGGAGTCAAGAGACCCAGTACTTC.

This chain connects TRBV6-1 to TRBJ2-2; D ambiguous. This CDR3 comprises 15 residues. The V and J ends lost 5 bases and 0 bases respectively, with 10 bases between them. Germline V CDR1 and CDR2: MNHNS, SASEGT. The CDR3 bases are TGTGCCAGCAGTACTCAGGACCCGAACACCGGGGAGCTGTTTTTT. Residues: CASSTQDPNTGELFF.

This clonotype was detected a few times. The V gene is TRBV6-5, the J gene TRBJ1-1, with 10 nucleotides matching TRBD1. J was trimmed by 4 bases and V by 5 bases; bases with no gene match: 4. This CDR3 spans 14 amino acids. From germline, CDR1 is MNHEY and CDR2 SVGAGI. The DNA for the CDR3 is TGTGCCAGCAGTGGGGGACAGGGGAGCACTGAAGCTTTCTTT. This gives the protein CASSGGQGSTEAFF.

The CDR3 coding sequence is TGCAGCGCGGGAGCGAACACTGAAGCTTTCTTT. Translated, it gives CSAGANTEAFF. J is TRBJ1-1 and V is TRBV29-1; no clear D. Trimming left V 7 bases short and J 1 base short, with 7 bases between. The CDR3 extends over 11 amino acids. Germline loops: CDR1 SQVTM, CDR2 ANQGSEA.

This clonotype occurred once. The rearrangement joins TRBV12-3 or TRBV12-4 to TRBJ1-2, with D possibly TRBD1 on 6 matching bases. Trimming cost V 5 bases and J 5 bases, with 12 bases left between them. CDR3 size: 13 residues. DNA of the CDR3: TGTGCCAGCAGTCAACAGGGTTATTATGGCTACACCTTC. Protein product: CASSQQGYYGYTF.

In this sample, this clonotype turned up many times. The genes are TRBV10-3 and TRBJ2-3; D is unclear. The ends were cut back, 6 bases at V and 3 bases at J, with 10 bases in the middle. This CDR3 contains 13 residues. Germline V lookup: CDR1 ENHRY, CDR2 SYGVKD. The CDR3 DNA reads TGTGCCATCAGCTTTCAAGGGACAGATACGCAGTATTTT. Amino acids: CAISFQGTDTQYF.

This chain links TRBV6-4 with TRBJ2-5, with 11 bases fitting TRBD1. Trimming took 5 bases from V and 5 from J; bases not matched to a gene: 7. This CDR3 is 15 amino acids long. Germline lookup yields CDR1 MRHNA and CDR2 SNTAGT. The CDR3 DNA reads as TGTGCCAGCAGTTCCGGGACAGGGGGACGGGAGACCCAGTACTTC. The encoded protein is CASSSGTGGRETQYF.

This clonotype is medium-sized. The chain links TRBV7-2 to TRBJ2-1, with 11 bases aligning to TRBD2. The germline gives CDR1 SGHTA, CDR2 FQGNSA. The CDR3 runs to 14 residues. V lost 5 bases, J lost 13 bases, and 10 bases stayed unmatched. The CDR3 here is CASSEAGLAETQFF. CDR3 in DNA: TGTGCCAGCAGCGAAGCGGGACTAGCGGAAACCCAGTTCTTC. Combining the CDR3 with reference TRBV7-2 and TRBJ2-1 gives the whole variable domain GAGVSQSPSNKVTEKGKDVELRCDPISGHTALYWYRQSLGQGLEFLIYFQGNSAPDKSGLPSDRFSAERTGGSVSTLTIQRTQQEDSAVYLCASSEAGLAETQFFGPGTRLTVL.

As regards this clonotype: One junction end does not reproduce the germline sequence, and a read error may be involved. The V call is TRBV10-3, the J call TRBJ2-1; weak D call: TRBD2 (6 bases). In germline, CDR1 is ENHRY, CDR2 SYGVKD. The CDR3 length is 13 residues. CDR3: CAIRSGPYNEQFF. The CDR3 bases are TGTGCCATCCGCAGCGGGCCCTATAATGAGCAGTTCTTC.

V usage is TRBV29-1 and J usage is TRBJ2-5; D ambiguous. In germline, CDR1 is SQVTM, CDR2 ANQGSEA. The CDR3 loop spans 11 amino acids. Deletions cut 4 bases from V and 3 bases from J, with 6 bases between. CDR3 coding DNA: TGCAGCGTTGGGGAAAAAGAGACCCAGTACTTC. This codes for CSVGEKETQYF.

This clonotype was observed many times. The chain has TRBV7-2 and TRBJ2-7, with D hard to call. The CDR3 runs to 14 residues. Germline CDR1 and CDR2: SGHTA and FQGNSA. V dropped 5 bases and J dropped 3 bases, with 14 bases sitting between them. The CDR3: CASSPDQSYYEQYF. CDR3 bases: TGTGCCAGCAGCCCAGACCAGAGCTACTACGAGCAGTACTTC.

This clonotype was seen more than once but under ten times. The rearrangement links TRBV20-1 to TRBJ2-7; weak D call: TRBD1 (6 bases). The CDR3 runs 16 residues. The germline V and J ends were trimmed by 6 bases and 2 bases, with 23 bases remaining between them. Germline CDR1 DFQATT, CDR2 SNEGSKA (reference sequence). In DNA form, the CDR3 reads TGCAGTGCAAATCCCCTTGAGAGGGGGTCTGCCTACGAGCAGTACTTC. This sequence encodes CSANPLERGSAYEQYF.

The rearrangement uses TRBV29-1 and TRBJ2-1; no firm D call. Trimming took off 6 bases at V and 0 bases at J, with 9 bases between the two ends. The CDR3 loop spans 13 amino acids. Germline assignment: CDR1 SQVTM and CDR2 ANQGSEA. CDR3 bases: TGCAGCGTGCGTGAAGACTCCTACAATGAGCAGTTCTTC. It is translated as CSVREDSYNEQFF.

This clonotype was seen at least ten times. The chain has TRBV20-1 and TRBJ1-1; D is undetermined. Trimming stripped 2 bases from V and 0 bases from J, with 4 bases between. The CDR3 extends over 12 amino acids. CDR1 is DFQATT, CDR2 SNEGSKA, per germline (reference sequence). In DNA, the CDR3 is TGCAGTGCTAGACCCATGAACACTGAAGCTTTCTTT. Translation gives CSARPMNTEAFF.

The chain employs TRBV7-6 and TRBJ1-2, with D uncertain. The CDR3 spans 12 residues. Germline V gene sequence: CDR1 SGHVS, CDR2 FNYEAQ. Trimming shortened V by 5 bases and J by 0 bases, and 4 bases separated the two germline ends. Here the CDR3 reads CASSASNYGYTF. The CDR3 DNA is TGTGCCAGCAGCGCTTCTAACTATGGCTACACCTTC.

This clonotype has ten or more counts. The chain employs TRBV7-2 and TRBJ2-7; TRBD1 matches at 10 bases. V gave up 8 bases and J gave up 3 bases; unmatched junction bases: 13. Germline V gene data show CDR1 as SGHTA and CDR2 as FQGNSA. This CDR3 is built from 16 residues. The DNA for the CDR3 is TGTGCCAGCCGAATTACAGGGACAGGGGTTAACTACGAGCAGTACTTC. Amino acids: CASRITGTGVNYEQYF.

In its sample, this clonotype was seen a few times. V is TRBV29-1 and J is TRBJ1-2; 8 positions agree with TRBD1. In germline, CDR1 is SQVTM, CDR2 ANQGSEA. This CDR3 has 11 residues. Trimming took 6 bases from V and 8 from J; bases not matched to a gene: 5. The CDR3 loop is CSVYYRGGYTF. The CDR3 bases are TGCAGCGTGTACTACAGGGGGGGCTACACCTTC. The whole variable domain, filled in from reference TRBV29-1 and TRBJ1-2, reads SAVISQKPSRDICQRGTSLTIQCQVDSQVTMMFWYRQQPGQSLTLIATANQGSEATYESGFVIDKFPISRPNLTFSTLTVSNMSPEDSSIYLCSVYYRGGYTFGSGTRLTVV.

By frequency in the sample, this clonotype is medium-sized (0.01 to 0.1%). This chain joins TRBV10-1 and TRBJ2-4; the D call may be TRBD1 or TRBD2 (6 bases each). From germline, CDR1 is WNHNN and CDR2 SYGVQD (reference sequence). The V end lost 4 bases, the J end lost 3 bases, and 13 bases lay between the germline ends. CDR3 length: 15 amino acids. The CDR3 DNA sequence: TGCGCCAGCAGTGGGACAGTCGGGGGCAAAAACATTCAGTACTTC. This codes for CASSGTVGGKNIQYF.

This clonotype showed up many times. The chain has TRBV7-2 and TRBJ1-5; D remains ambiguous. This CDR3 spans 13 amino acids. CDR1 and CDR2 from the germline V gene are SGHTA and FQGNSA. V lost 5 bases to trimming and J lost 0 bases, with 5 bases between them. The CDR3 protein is CASSPISNQPQHF. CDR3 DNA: TGTGCCAGCAGCCCTATTAGCAATCAGCCCCAGCATTTT.

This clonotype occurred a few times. CDR3 amino acids: CSARDLAGNEQFF. As DNA, the CDR3 is TGCAGTGCTAGAGATCTAGCGGGCAATGAGCAGTTCTTC. This chain joins TRBV20-1 and TRBJ2-1; 8 nucleotides align to TRBD2. Germline lookup yields CDR1 DFQATT and CDR2 SNEGSKA (reference sequence). The junction had 1 base not matched to a gene; V was cut back by 0 bases and J by 6 bases. The CDR3 runs to 13 residues.

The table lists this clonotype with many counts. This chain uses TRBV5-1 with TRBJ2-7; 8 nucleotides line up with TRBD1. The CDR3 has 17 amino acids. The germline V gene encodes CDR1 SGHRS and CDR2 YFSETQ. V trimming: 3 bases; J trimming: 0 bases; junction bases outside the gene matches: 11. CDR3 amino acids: CASSSGLGQAYSYEQYF. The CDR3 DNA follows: TGCGCCAGCAGCTCAGGCTTGGGACAGGCGTACTCCTACGAGCAGTACTTC.